This T cell receptor beta chain was retrieved from a study of shared clonotypes between healthy human individuals. As for the study in general: The composition of the donors was a couple of women and a few men aged 18 to 49.

Sequencing was at deep level. Source study methods: In the immunoSEQ data, sequences were junction-only and lacked quality scores, so filtering differed. TCRdb keeps only in-frame clones here, not all; method: immunoSEQ multiplex PCR. V and J calls and clone size are as listed in that table; D and trimming were resolved from the DNA. The repertoire includes around 1.9 million clones, 93% of them detected once, and over 1.5% sits in the top ten. Study results and limitations: Rarefaction curves obtained for sorted subsets showed sequencing incomplete despite large depth.

In regard to this clone: The target antigen is unknown.

Unmatched junction bases numbered 15, after V lost 0 bases and J lost 2 bases. The CDR3 covers 19 residues. CDR1 SGHVS and CDR2 FNYEAQ come from the germline V gene. Selected positively for CCR7 and CD45RO-negative, naive CD8 cells excluded terminally differentiated effector memory CD45RA+ cells. The sequence derives from a young man in good health. Some clones in this sample may be carry-over from other donors' samples. What was sequenced was naive CD8+ T cells from PBMCs. The chain links TRBV7-6 to TRBJ2-7, with 8 bases fitting TRBD1. CDR3 in DNA: TGTGCCAGCAGCTTAGCGATTGCGGGACAGGAGCTCGGGGCCTACGAGCAGTACTTC. It translates to CASSLAIAGQELGAYEQYF.